This section outlines one T cell receptor beta chain sequence together with its context. The record originates from a study of blood T cell repertoires in COVID-19. At the level of the study: Specimens from acute and convalescent COVID-19 originated in the United States, Italy and Spain.

The CDR3 consists of 17 residues. Germline loops: CDR1 MDHEN, CDR2 SYDVKM. V was clipped by 1 base and J by 3 bases, with 18 bases between them. Authors' methods: For nucleated cells, counts were estimated from reference gene primer amplification. The data were produced by immunoSEQ multiplex PCR, yet TCRdb's version contains in-frame clones alone and is incomplete. V and J calls and clone size come straight from that table; D and trimming were deduced from the DNA. The table lists about 180,000 clones, more than 75% of them singletons, with around 5% in the top ten. The chain is built from TRBV28 and TRBJ2-5; D unclear. The receptor comes from a woman between 45 and 65 years old with COVID-19, enrolled during active disease. Sequencing input: peripheral blood. DNA for the CDR3: TGTGCCAGCAGTTTATACCCCCCTGCGGAGTTCGAAGAGACCCAGTACTTC. This sequence encodes CASSLYPPAEFEETQYF.